A selection of T cell receptor beta chains follows, all from one sample in a study of cytotoxic CD8 clonotypes in ibrutinib-treated CLL. Generated by immunoSEQ multiplex PCR, the TCRdb table keeps only in-frame clones and is missing some. The sample lists more than 200,000 clones, around 70% occurring once. The sample here was PBMCs, taken after 12 months of ibrutinib treatment. These receptors were taken from a human donor with chronic lymphocytic leukemia. CDR3s include the opening cysteine and the closing phenylalanine or tryptophan. The D gene is left open where the match is weak. The size field is filled for only some rows; it gives once, few, many or a size class.

d_call	j_call	v_call	clone_size	cdr3_nt	cdr3_aa
NA	TRBJ1-2	TRBV5-3	NA	TGTGCCAGCAGCACCGTCTCGGGGCACCTTGGCTACACCTTC	CASSTVSGHLGYTF
NA	TRBJ1-4	TRBV28	NA	TGTGCCAGCAGTTTAAAGGGGAGAGGGGGAAAACTGTTTTTT	CASSLKGRGGKLFF
TRBD1	TRBJ1-1	TRBV29-1	NA	TGCAGCGTCCAGGGGGCAGGGGCTGAAGCTTTCTTT	CSVQGAGAEAFF
NA	TRBJ1-2	TRBV2	many	TGTGCCAGCAGGGCTAGGGGGGGAAATGGCTACACCTTC	CASRARGGNGYTF
NA	TRBJ1-4	TRBV6-1	NA	TGTGCAGCAGGGTTAACTAATGAAAAACTGTTTTTT	CAAGLTNEKLFF
TRBD1	TRBJ1-2	TRBV19	NA	TGTGCCAGTAGTATACACACAGGGGACGGCGGCTACACCTTC	CASSIHTGDGGYTF
NA	TRBJ2-7	TRBV6-5	NA	TGTGCCAGCAGTTACCTCGGGGTTGTCGAGCAGTACTTC	CASSYLGVVEQYF
NA	TRBJ1-2	TRBV4-1	NA	TGCGCCAGCAGCCAAGACGGGGCTACTCCGCATGGCTACACCTTC	CASSQDGATPHGYTF
NA	TRBJ2-2	TRBV4-1	NA	TGCGCCAGCAGCCAAGGGATATCTAGCGAATACACCGGGGAGCTGTTTTTT	CASSQGISSEYTGELFF
NA	TRBJ1-5	TRBV27	few	TGTGCCAGCAGTTATAGACAGGGCAATCAGCCCCAGCATTTT	CASSYRQGNQPQHF
NA	TRBJ2-3	TRBV7-2	NA	TGTGCCAGCAGCTTAGTAGGGGGCACAGATACGCAGTATTTT	CASSLVGGTDTQYF
NA	TRBJ2-4	TRBV4-1	once	TGCGCCAGCAGCCAAGAACTAAACATTCAGTACTTC	CASSQELNIQYF
TRBD1	TRBJ1-1	TRBV7-9	few	TGTGCCAGCACTAACAGGGGACAGGGTGAAGCTTTCTTT	CASTNRGQGEAFF
NA	TRBJ1-2	TRBV30	few	TGTGCCTGGAGTCCCGGTTTTCCGGGGGTGGATGGCTACACCTTC	CAWSPGFPGVDGYTF
TRBD2	TRBJ2-3	TRBV27	NA	TGTGCCAGCAGAACTAGCGCTAGCACAGATACGCAGTATTTT	CASRTSASTDTQYF
TRBD2	TRBJ2-2	TRBV7-2	NA	TGTGCCAGCTGGTTAGCGGGAGGGGTCCGGGAGCTGTTTTTT	CASWLAGGVRELFF
NA	TRBJ2-7	TRBV6-5	few	TGTGCCAGCCAAGCGGCTTGGGGCGAGCAGTACTTC	CASQAAWGEQYF
NA	TRBJ2-1	TRBV6-6	NA	TGTGCCAGCAGTCGATTCGGACTGACGTCCTACAATGAGCAGTTCTTC	CASSRFGLTSYNEQFF
TRBD1	TRBJ1-1	TRBV29-1	many	TGCAGGGGACAATTGGGACAGACAAACACTGAAGCTTTCTTT	CRGQLGQTNTEAFF
NA	TRBJ1-3	TRBV30	NA	TGTGCCGGGCACCGACGGTTCTCTGGAAACACCATATATTTT	CAGHRRFSGNTIYF